The T cell receptor (beta chain) under discussion was sequenced for a study of blood T cell repertoires in COVID-19. Overall study context: Sites across the United States, Italy and Spain contributed samples from acute and convalescent COVID-19. PBMCs, B-cell-depleted T cells, or T cells provided the cDNA or gDNA that made up the material.

Germline loops: CDR1 MGHRA, CDR2 YSYEKL. V lost 4 bases to trimming and J lost 2 bases, with 8 bases between them. This CDR3 has 13 amino acids. Original processing notes: Estimates of nucleated cell counts were drawn from the amplification of reference gene primers. Sequenced by immunoSEQ multiplex PCR; TCRdb stores in-frame clones only, minus some. V and J calls and clone size follow that table, whereas D and trimming were derived from the DNA. The sample has 350,000 to 550,000 clones; roughly 89% are singletons. This rearrangement joins TRBV4-1 to TRBJ1-1; possible D gene TRBD1, 6 bases. Source material: peripheral blood. The source is a woman in her thirties with acute or convalescent COVID-19. CDR3 in DNA: TGCGCCAGCAGCCCACAGGGTAACACTGAAGCTTTCTTT. It specifies CASSPQGNTEAFF.